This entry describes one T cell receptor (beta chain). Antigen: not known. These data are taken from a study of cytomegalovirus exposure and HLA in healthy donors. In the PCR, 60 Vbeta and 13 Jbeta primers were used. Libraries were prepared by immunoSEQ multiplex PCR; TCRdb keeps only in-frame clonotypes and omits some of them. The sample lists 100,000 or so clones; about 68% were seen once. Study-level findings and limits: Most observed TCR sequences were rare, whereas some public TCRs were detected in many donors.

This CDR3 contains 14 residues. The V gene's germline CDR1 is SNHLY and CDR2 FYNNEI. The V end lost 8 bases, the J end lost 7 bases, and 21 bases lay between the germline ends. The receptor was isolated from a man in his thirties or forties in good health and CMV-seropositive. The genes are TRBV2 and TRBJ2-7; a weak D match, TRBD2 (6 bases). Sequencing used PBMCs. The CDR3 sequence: CASLPMGGAGEQYF. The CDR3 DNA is TGTGCCAGCCTGCCAATGGGAGGAGCGGGTGAGCAGTACTTC.